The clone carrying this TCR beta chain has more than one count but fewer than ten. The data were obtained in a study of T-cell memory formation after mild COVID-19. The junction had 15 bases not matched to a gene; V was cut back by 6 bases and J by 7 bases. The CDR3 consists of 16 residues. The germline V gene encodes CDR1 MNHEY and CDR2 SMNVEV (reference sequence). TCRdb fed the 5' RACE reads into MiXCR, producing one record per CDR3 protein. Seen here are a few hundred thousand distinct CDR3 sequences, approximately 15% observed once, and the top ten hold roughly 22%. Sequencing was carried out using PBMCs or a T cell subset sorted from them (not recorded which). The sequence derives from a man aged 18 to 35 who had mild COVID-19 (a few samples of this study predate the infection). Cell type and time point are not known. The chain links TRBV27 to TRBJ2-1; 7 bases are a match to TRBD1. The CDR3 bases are TGTGCCAGCAGCCGCCACCAAAGGGACAGTCGAAATGAGCAGTTCTTC. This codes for CASSRHQRDSRNEQFF.